Sequencing of this T cell receptor beta chain was carried out in a study of control samples from healthy donors and cancer patients (dated by TCRdb to 2020 to 2022). Library method: the immunoSEQ multiplex PCR assay. The immuneACCESS repertoire file appears here via TCRdb, limited to in-frame rearrangements. These files lack a portion of the clones; in checked studies, under half of the deficit traces to unresolved V genes, and the cause of the others is not known. For this sample the table gives around 130,000 clones, of which around nine tenths were detected only once. The top ten hold roughly 8% of the sample. About this clone: Its binding antigen is unknown. There are no base qualities to consult, and no much larger clone falls within one base.

The germline V gene encodes CDR1 SGHDN and CDR2 FVKESK. Taken from cysteine to phenylalanine, the CDR3 has 13 residues. The only DNA kept is the CDR3, 39 bases in frame from the first base. V lost 3 bases and J lost 0 bases; the stretch between them is 6 bases long. This receptor chain uses TRBV14 and TRBJ2-7; the D gene lacks a confident call. Sequenced material: PBMCs. The origin of this receptor is a man between 45 and 60 years old with head and neck cancer. The CDR3 region has the sequence CASSHLSSYEQYF. The nucleotide sequence reads as follows: TGTGCCAGCAGCCACCTGAGCTCCTACGAGCAGTACTTC.